Listed below are T cell receptor beta chains from one sample, sequenced in a study of cytomegalovirus exposure and HLA in healthy donors. Profiled with immunoSEQ multiplex PCR; TCRdb holds only in-frame clones, not every one. The data show 100,000 to 150,000 clones, with about four fifths seen just once and around 3.5% held by the top ten. The sample consisted of PBMCs. The receptors originated from a woman between 40 and 55 years old in good health and CMV-seropositive. CDR3s include the opening cysteine and the closing phenylalanine or tryptophan. The D gene is left open where the match is weak. Clone size is not always given. Where it is, it says once, few, many or a class for expanded clones.

size	V	J	D	CDR3
.	TRBV7-9	TRBJ2-1	TRBD2	CASSLSGGGGRVNEQFF
.	TRBV19	TRBJ2-1	TRBD2	CASSPRTSGRTYNEQFF
.	TRBV5-1	TRBJ2-3	.	CASSLGLRGDTQYF
.	TRBV9	TRBJ1-1	TRBD1	CASSESQGLKTEAFF
.	TRBV9	TRBJ2-7	TRBD2	CASSTGLSPDEQYF
.	TRBV6-5	TRBJ2-7	TRBD1	CASSYGQGASYEQYF
.	TRBV6-5	TRBJ1-3	.	CASRGTRRNTIYF
.	TRBV27	TRBJ1-2	.	CASRPPGLLNYGYTF
.	TRBV7-9	TRBJ2-5	.	CASSLVLGANLKETQYF
few	TRBV28	TRBJ1-3	.	CASSASSGNTIYF
.	TRBV28	TRBJ1-5	TRBD1	CASSLNLQGSQPQHF
.	TRBV11-2	TRBJ1-2	TRBD1	CASSLAGTGGYTF
.	TRBV5-1	TRBJ1-1	TRBD1	CASSLWVQQGTTEAFF
few	TRBV7-3	TRBJ2-1	.	CASILARDCSSSSYNEQFF
.	TRBV28	TRBJ1-3	TRBD1	CASCLDRGYGNTIYF
once	TRBV28	TRBJ2-7	TRBD1	CASSLEGQGAKNSYEQYF
.	TRBV7-2	TRBJ1-5	.	CASSLDRMGQPQHF
.	TRBV27	TRBJ1-4	.	CASLLNEKLFF
few	TRBV6-4	TRBJ2-2	.	CASSDRGDGTGELFF
few	TRBV29-1	TRBJ2-3	.	CSAKRGPDTQYF
.	TRBV6-5	TRBJ2-7	.	CASSGTLAPLEQYF
.	TRBV7-8	TRBJ1-1	.	CASSSRAYKPTEAFF
.	TRBV28	TRBJ2-3	.	CASQSGLGEDTQYF
few	TRBV7-8	TRBJ2-7	TRBD1	CASSVRDRVVEQYF
.	TRBV27	TRBJ2-3	.	CASRSHSQDTQYF
.	TRBV27	TRBJ2-3	TRBD2	CASSRPTSGGTDTQYF
.	TRBV19	TRBJ2-1	TRBD1	CASSVGTGGGNEQFF
few	TRBV2	TRBJ2-1	TRBD2	CASSVSGRSYNEQFF
.	TRBV27	TRBJ1-5	.	CASRPEGRSNQPQHF
.	TRBV4-1	TRBJ1-1	.	CASSPAGAGSTEAFF
.	TRBV27	TRBJ1-2	TRBD1	CASSPGTGITYYGYTF
once	TRBV6-5	TRBJ1-3	.	CASSYGQGSTIYF
few	TRBV28	TRBJ2-7	TRBD1	CASSSGGREQYF
.	TRBV12-2	TRBJ2-3	.	CASRLTGESPDTQYF
.	TRBV7-9	TRBJ2-3	.	CASSEAKADTQYF
.	TRBV25-1	TRBJ1-2	.	CASSATGFYGYTF
.	TRBV6-1	TRBJ1-3	.	CASSRGYDSGNTIYF
.	TRBV7-6	TRBJ1-5	.	CASSLVAGSSNQPQHF